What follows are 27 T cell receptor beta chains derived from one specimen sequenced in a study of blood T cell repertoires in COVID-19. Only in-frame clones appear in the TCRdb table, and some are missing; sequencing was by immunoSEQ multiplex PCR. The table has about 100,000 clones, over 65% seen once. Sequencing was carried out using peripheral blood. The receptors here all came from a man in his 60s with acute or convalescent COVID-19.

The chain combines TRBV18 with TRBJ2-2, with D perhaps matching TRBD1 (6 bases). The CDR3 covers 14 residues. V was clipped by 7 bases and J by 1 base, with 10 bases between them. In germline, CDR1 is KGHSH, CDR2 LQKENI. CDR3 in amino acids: CASFGQMNTGELFF. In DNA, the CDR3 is TGTGCCAGCTTCGGACAGATGAACACCGGGGAGCTGTTTTTT.

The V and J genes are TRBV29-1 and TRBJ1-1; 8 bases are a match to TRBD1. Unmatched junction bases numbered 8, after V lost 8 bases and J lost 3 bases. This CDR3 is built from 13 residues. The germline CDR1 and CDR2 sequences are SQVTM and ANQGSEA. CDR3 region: CSTMDRADTEAFF. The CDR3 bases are TGCAGCACCATGGACAGGGCGGACACTGAAGCTTTCTTT.

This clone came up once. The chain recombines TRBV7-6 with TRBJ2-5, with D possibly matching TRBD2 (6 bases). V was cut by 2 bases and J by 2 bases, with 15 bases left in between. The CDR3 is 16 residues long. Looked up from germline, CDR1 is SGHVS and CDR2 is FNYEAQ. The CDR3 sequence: CASSLRTFGGQETQYF. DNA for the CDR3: TGTGCCAGCAGCTTAAGAACTTTCGGGGGACAAGAGACCCAGTACTTC. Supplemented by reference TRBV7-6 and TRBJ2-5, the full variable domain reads GAGVSQSPRYKVTKRGQDVALRCDPISGHVSLYWYRQALGQGPEFLTYFNYEAQQDKSGLPNDRFSAERPEGSISTLTIQRTEQRDSAMYRCASSLRTFGGQETQYFGPGTRLLVL.

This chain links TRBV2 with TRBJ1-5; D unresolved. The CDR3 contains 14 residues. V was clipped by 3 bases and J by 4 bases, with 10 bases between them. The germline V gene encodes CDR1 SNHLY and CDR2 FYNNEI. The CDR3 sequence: CASSDKARNQPQHF. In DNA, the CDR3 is TGTGCCAGCAGTGACAAAGCAAGAAATCAGCCCCAGCATTTT.

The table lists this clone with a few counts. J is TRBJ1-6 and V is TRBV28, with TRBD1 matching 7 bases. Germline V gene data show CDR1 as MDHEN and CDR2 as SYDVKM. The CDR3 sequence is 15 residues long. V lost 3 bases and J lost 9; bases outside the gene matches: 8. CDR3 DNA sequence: TGTGCCAGCAGTTTTATTTCAGGGGGGAGTTCACCCCTCCACTTT. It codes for CASSFISGGSSPLHF.

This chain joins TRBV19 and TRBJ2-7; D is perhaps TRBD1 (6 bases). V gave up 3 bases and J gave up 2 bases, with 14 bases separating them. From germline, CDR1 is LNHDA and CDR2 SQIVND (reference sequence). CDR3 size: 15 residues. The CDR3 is CASSIARGNTYEQYF. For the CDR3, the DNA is TGTGCCAGTAGTATCGCCAGGGGTAACACCTACGAGCAGTACTTC.

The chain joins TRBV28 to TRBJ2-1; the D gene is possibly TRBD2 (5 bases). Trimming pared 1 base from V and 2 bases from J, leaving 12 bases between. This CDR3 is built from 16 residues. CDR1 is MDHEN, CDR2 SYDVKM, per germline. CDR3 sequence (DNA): TGTGCCAGCAGTTTATACGAGGGCTTGACCTACAATGAGCAGTTCTTC. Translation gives CASSLYEGLTYNEQFF.

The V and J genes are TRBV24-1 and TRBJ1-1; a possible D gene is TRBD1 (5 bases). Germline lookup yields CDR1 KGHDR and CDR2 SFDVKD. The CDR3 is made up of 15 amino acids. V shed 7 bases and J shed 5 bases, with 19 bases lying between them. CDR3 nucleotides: TGTGCCACCAGATCCACGGTCGGGGGGGGAACTGAAGCTTTCTTT. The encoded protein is CATRSTVGGGTEAFF.

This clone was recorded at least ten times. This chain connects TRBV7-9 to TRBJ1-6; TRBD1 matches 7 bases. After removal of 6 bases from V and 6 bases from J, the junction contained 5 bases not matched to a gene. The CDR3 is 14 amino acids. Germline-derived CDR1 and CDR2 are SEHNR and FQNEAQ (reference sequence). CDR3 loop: CASSITGANSPLHF. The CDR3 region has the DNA TGTGCCAGCAGTATTACAGGGGCTAATTCACCCCTCCACTTT. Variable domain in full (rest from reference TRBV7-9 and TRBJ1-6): DTGVSQNPRHKITKRGQNVTFRCDPISEHNRLYWYRQTLGQGPEFLTYFQNEAQLEKSRLLSDRFSAERPKGSFSTLEIQRTEQGDSAMYLCASSITGANSPLHFGNGTRLTVT.

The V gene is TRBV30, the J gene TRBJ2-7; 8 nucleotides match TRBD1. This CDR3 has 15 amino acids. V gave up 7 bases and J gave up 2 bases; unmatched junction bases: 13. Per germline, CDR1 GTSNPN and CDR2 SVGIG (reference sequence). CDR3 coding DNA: TGTGCCTTTACGGCTGACAGGGGTAGTACCTACGAGCAGTACGTC. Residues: CAFTADRGSTYEQYV.

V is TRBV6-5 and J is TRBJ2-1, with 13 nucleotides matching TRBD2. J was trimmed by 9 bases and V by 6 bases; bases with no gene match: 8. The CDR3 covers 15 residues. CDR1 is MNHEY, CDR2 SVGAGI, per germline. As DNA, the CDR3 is TGTGCCAGCAGATCCGGGACTAGCGGGACCCTTGAGCAGTTCTTC. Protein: CASRSGTSGTLEQFF.

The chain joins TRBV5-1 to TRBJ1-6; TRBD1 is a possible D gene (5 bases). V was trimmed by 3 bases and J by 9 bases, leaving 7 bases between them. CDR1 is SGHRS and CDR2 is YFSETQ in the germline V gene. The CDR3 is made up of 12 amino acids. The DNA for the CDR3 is TGCGCCAGCAGCTGGAGGGGTTCACCCCTCCACTTT. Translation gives CASSWRGSPLHF.

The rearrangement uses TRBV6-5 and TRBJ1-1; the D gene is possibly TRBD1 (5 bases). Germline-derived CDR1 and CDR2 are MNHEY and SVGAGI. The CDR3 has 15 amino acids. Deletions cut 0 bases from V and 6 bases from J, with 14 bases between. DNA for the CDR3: TGTGCCAGCAGTTACTCGTCGTGGGGGGTCGCTGAAGCTTTCTTT. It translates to CASSYSSWGVAEAFF.

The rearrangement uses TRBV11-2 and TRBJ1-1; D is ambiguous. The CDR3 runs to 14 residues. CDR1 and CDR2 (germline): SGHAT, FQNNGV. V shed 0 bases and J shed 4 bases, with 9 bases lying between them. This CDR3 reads CASSLELFGTEAFF. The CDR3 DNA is TGTGCCAGCAGCTTAGAGCTGTTCGGCACTGAAGCTTTCTTT.

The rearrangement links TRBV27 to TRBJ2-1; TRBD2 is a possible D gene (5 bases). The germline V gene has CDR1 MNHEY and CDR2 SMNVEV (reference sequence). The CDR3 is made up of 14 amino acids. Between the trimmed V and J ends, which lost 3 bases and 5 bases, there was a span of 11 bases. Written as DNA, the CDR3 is TGTGCCAGCAGTTTTTATCTAGCCGACAATGAGCAGTTCTTC. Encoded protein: CASSFYLADNEQFF.

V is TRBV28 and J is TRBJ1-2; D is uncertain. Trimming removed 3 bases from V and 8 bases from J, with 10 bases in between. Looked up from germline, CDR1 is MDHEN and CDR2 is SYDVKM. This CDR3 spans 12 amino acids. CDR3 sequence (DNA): TGTGCCAGCAGTTTCGAGGAGATCGGCTACACCTTC. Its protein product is CASSFEEIGYTF.

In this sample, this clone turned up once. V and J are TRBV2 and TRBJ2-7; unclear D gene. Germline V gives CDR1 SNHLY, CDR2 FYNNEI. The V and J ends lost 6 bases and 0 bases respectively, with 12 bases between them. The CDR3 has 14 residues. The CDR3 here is CASRPESVSYEQYF. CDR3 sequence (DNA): TGTGCCAGCAGACCGGAGTCGGTCTCCTACGAGCAGTACTTC.

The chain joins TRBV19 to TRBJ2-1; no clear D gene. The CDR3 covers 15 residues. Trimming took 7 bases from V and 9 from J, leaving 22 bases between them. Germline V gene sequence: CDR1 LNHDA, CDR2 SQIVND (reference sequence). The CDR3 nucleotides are TGTGCCAGTACTGGAGCCTCGATGGCCCCCGGTGAGCAGTTCTTC. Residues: CASTGASMAPGEQFF.

CDR3 sequence (DNA): TGCGCCAGCAGCTTGGCGGGGACAGGGGGCGAGACTGAAGCTTTCTTT. This encodes CASSLAGTGGETEAFF. The chain combines TRBV5-1 with TRBJ1-1; 12 positions match TRBD1. Looked up from germline, CDR1 is SGHRS and CDR2 is YFSETQ. The V and J ends lost 0 bases and 5 bases, in that order; junction bases with no gene match: 5. The CDR3 contains 16 residues.

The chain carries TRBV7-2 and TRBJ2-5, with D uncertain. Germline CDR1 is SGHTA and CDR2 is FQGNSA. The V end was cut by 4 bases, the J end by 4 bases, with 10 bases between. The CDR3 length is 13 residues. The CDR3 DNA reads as TGTGCCAGCAGCTCCGGTCCATCAGAGACCCAGTACTTC. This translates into CASSSGPSETQYF.

CDR3 residues: CASSQGRGTTEAFF. CDR3 nucleotide sequence: TGTGCCAGCAGCCAGGGCAGGGGGACGACTGAAGCTTTCTTT. This chain connects TRBV3-1 (or the pseudogene TRBV3-2) to TRBJ1-1, with 7 bases fitting TRBD1. The germline CDR1 and CDR2 sequences are LGHDT and YNNKEL (reference sequence). The CDR3 runs 14 residues. Trimming cost V 3 bases and J 5 bases; bases outside gene matches: 6.

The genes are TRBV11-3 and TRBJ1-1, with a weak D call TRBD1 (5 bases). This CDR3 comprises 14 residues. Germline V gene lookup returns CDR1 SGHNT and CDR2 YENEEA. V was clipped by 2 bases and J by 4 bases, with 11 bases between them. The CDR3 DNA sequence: TGTGCCAGCAGCTTATTAGGGGCAAGCACTGAAGCTTTCTTT. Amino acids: CASSLLGASTEAFF.

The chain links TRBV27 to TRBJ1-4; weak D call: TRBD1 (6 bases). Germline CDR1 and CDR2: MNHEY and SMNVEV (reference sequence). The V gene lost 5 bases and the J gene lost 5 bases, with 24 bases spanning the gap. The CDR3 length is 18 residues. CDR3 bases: TGTGCCAGCAGTAAAACCTTAATTTCCGGGACACCGAATGAAAAACTGTTTTTT. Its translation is CASSKTLISGTPNEKLFF.

As DNA, the CDR3 is TGCGCCAGCAGCCAAGCAGGGGCAGGCGGACTGGGTGGCTACACCTTC. Translating it yields CASSQAGAGGLGGYTF. This sequence joins TRBV4-3 and TRBJ1-2, with a possible D match to TRBD1 (6 bases). The CDR3 sequence is 16 residues long. V lost 1 base and J 7 bases, leaving 19 bases between the germline ends. Germline assignment: CDR1 LGHNA and CDR2 YSLEER.

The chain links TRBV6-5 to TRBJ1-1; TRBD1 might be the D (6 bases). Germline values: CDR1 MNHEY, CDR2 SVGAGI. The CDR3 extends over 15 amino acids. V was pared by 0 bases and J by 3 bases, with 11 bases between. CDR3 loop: CASSYSYRVDTEAFF. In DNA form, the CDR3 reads TGTGCCAGCAGTTACTCGTACAGGGTGGACACTGAAGCTTTCTTT.

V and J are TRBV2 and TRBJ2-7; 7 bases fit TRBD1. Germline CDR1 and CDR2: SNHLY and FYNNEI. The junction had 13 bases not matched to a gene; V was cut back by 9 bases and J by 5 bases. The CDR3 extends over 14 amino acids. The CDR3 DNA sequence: TGTGCCAGTCAGTTAGACAGGGAAGGTAACGAGCAGTACGTC. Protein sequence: CASQLDREGNEQYV.

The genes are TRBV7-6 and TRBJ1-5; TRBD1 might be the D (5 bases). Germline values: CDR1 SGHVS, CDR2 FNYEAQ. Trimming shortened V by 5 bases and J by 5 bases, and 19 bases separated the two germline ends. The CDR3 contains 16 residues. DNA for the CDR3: TGTGCCAGCAGCCGGAGCAGATCAGGGTTTGATCAGCCCCAGCATTTT. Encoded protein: CASSRSRSGFDQPQHF.